Listed below are T cell receptor beta chains from one sample, sequenced in a study of T cells in Graves' hyperthyroidism and ophthalmopathy. TCRdb passed the multiplex PCR reads through MiXCR, listing each CDR3 protein once. Altogether a few hundred thousand distinct CDR3 sequences are present, around a sixth being singletons, with the ten largest covering roughly a sixth. Sequenced: blood. The receptor set was obtained from a woman aged 40 to 50 with Graves' ophthalmopathy. Each CDR3 is given with its conserved first and last residue. The order of the fields is clone size, D gene, J gene, V gene, CDR3 protein, CDR3 DNA. A D gene is named only where the DNA matches it firmly. The size of a clone is reported for some rows only, either as once, few or many, or as a class for expanded clones.

>-|-|TRBJ2-4|TRBV6-5
CASSLFQGPTNIQYF
TGTGCCAGCAGTCTTTTTCAGGGTCCGACAAACATTCAGTACTTC
>many|TRBD1|TRBJ1-2|TRBV11-2
CASSSWTGYGCTF
TGTGCCAGCAGCTCCTGGACAGGCTATGGCTGCACCTTC
>many|-|TRBJ1-1|TRBV28
CASSLLTVTNTEAFF
TGTGCCAGCAGTCTCCTGACAGTGACGAACACTGAAGCTTTCTTT
>many|-|TRBJ1-5|TRBV6-5
CASSYDRGLNQPQHF
TGTGCCAGCAGTTACGATAGGGGCCTCAATCAGCCCCAGCATTTT
>-|-|TRBJ2-7|TRBV11-1
CASSLSGHGNEQYF
TGTGCCAGCAGCTTATCGGGGCATGGTAACGAGCAGTACTTC
>many|-|TRBJ2-5|TRBV7-2
CASSPRMIGETQYF
TGTGCCAGCAGCCCCCGCATGATAGGAGAGACCCAGTACTTC
>few|TRBD2|TRBJ2-7|TRBV15
CATSRDSASGQYEQYF
TGTGCCACCAGCAGAGATTCGGCTAGCGGACAATACGAGCAGTACTTC
>-|-|TRBJ2-5|TRBV12-3/TRBV12-4
CASRHTGQETQYF
TGTGCCAGCAGGCACACAGGGCAAGAGACCCAGTACTTC
>many|-|TRBJ2-7|TRBV6-2/TRBV6-3
CASSPGNEQYF
TGTGCCAGCAGCCCGGGAAACGAGCAGTACTTC
>-|TRBD1|TRBJ2-7|TRBV28
CASTHQGDYEQYF
TGTGCCAGCACCCATCAGGGGGACTACGAGCAGTACTTC
>many|TRBD2|TRBJ2-2|TRBV28
CASSLELAGGTGELFF
TGTGCCAGCAGTTTAGAACTAGCGGGAGGGACCGGGGAGCTGTTTTTT
>-|TRBD1|TRBJ2-5|TRBV3-1
CASSQEMGTEETQYF
TGTGCCAGCAGCCAAGAAATGGGGACAGAAGAGACCCAGTACTTC
>many|-|TRBJ1-5|TRBV15
CATSEGHRQPQHF
TGTGCCACCAGCGAGGGTCATCGCCAGCCCCAGCATTTT
>many|-|TRBJ1-5|TRBV10-3
CAISEGASHSNQPQHF
TGTGCCATCAGTGAGGGGGCATCTCACAGCAATCAGCCCCAGCATTTT
>-|TRBD1|TRBJ2-7|TRBV28
CATSTGGRYEQYF
TGTGCCACTTCGACAGGGGGCAGGTACGAGCAGTACTTC
>many|TRBD1|TRBJ2-7|TRBV28
CASSLFQGVATYEQYF
TGTGCCAGCAGTTTATTCCAGGGGGTGGCGACCTACGAGCAGTACTTC
>many|-|TRBJ1-2|TRBV24-1
CATSDLNTYGYTF
TGTGCCACCAGTGATTTGAATACGTATGGCTACACCTTC
>many|TRBD1|TRBJ1-2|TRBV20-1
CSAGQGANYGYTF
TGCAGTGCTGGACAGGGGGCGAACTATGGCTACACCTTC
>many|-|TRBJ1-6|TRBV12-3/TRBV12-4
CASSSSLTRSYNSPLHF
TGTGCCAGCAGTTCCTCCCTGACACGCTCCTATAATTCACCCCTCCACTTT
>many|-|TRBJ2-2|TRBV6-5
CASRLVRRGGELFF
TGTGCCAGCAGGCTAGTAAGAAGGGGCGGGGAGCTGTTTTTT
>many|-|TRBJ1-2|TRBV12-3/TRBV12-4
CASSWLRGSGYTF
TGTGCCAGCAGTTGGCTTCGGGGGAGTGGCTACACCTTC
>many|-|TRBJ1-1|TRBV12-3/TRBV12-4
CASRSKAGVRKGVAEAFF
TGTGCCAGCAGGAGCAAAGCAGGGGTTCGGAAAGGGGTCGCTGAAGCTTTCTTT
>many|-|TRBJ2-7|TRBV6-2/TRBV6-3
CASSYGGPLRGQTYEQYF
TGTGCCAGCAGTTACGGTGGTCCACTCAGGGGTCAGACCTACGAGCAGTACTTC
>few|-|TRBJ2-7|TRBV6-1
CASRGGLTTYEQYF
TGTGCCAGCAGGGGGGGACTGACGACCTACGAGCAGTACTTC
>many|-|TRBJ2-6|TRBV4-1
CASSQADSGANVLTF
TGCGCCAGCAGCCAAGCGGACTCTGGGGCCAACGTCCTGACTTTC
>many|-|TRBJ2-7|TRBV28
CASSFYRETYEQYF
TGTGCCAGCAGTTTTTACAGGGAGACCTACGAGCAGTACTTC
>-|-|TRBJ1-1|TRBV6-2/TRBV6-3
CASSYPVWMNTEAFF
TGTGCCAGCAGTTACCCGGTATGGATGAACACTGAAGCTTTCTTT
>many|-|TRBJ2-7|TRBV6-2/TRBV6-3
CASSSAGYEQYF
TGTGCCAGCAGTTCGGCCGGCTACGAGCAGTACTTC
>few|TRBD1|TRBJ1-1|TRBV4-3
CASSQQGAREAFF
TGCGCCAGCAGCCAACAGGGGGCGCGAGAAGCTTTCTTT
>few|-|TRBJ1-6|TRBV27
CASSFSGFAYNSPLHF
TGTGCCAGCAGTTTTTCAGGGTTCGCCTATAATTCACCCCTCCACTTT
>many|TRBD1|TRBJ1-5|TRBV12-3/TRBV12-4
CASSSTGGEVPQHF
TGTGCCAGCAGTTCGACAGGGGGAGAGGTGCCCCAGCATTTT
>once|-|TRBJ1-1|TRBV29-1
CSARGLTPLNTEAFF
TGCAGCGCTCGGGGATTGACGCCGCTTAACACTGAAGCTTTCTTT
>many|TRBD2|TRBJ2-7|TRBV6-5
CASSNPTGLAGGYEQYF
TGTGCCAGCAGTAACCCAACCGGACTAGCGGGAGGGTACGAGCAGTACTTC
>many|-|TRBJ2-7|TRBV25-1
CASSGWTEYEQYF
TGTGCCAGCAGTGGATGGACTGAGTACGAGCAGTACTTC
>many|-|TRBJ1-3|TRBV12-3/TRBV12-4
CASSFQASAGNTIYF
TGTGCCAGCAGTTTTCAGGCGAGCGCTGGAAACACCATATATTTT
>many|-|TRBJ1-1|TRBV20-1
CSASSRTSNTEAFF
TGCAGTGCTAGCAGTCGGACGTCGAACACTGAAGCTTTCTTT
>many|-|TRBJ2-4|TRBV7-2
CASSLEWAGINIQYF
TGTGCCAGCAGCTTAGAATGGGCGGGAATCAACATTCAGTACTTC
>once|-|TRBJ1-5|TRBV7-2
CASSLSWSPGQPQHF
TGTGCCAGCAGCTTGTCCTGGTCCCCGGGACAGCCCCAGCATTTT
>-|-|TRBJ2-5|TRBV28
CASRVQGGALEETQYF
TGTGCCAGCAGGGTACAGGGTGGGGCTTTGGAAGAGACCCAGTACTTC
>many|-|TRBJ2-5|TRBV6-1
CASSPRQGSLPETQYF
TGTGCCAGCAGCCCCCGTCAGGGGAGTCTCCCCGAGACCCAGTACTTC
>-|-|TRBJ1-1|TRBV12-3/TRBV12-4
CASSREVQTMNTEAFF
TGTGCCAGCAGCCGAGAGGTCCAAACTATGAACACTGAAGCTTTCTTT